One and the same sample provided the 15 T cell receptor beta chains below, sequenced in a study of technical replicates of blood from a handful of donors. Assay used: immunoSEQ multiplex PCR; TCRdb lists only in-frame clones, some missing. The data contain fewer than 80,000 clones, 80% to 90% of them singletons. Specimen: PBMCs. The source is a human donor in good health. Some clones in this sample may be carry-over from other donors' samples.

This sequence joins TRBV4-3 and TRBJ2-7; TRBD1 aligns across 7 bases. The CDR3 sequence is 16 residues long. The V gene end was trimmed by 1 base and the J gene end by 3 bases; junction bases not matched to a gene: 9. Germline lookup yields CDR1 LGHNA and CDR2 YSLEER. CDR3 protein: CASSQVGSGGVYEQYF. CDR3 DNA: TGCGCCAGCAGCCAAGTTGGTTCAGGGGGAGTCTACGAGCAGTACTTC.

This clone was recorded once. V usage is TRBV6-6 and J usage is TRBJ1-5; possible D gene TRBD1, 5 bases. Per the germline V gene, CDR1 is MNHNY and CDR2 is SVGAGI (reference sequence). This CDR3 has 16 residues. Trimming cost V 5 bases and J 0 bases, with 14 bases left between them. CDR3 in amino acids: CASSRPPGSSNQPQHF. CDR3 nucleotide sequence: TGTGCCAGCAGTAGGCCCCCAGGGTCTAGCAATCAGCCCCAGCATTTT.

The V call is TRBV10-3, the J call TRBJ1-6; 10 nucleotides agree with TRBD1. Trimming removed 6 bases from V and 7 bases from J; junction bases left unmatched: 6. There are 15 residues in the CDR3. Germline values: CDR1 ENHRY, CDR2 SYGVKD. CDR3 coding DNA: TGTGCCATCAGATCGCCGGGACAGGGGAATTCACCCCTCCACTTT. Residues: CAIRSPGQGNSPLHF.

CDR3 sequence reads: CASRRRQGAYEQYF. The CDR3 DNA sequence: TGTGCCAGCAGACGAAGACAGGGGGCCTACGAGCAGTACTTC. The rearrangement links TRBV5-8 to TRBJ2-7; 9 nucleotides agree with TRBD1. The CDR3 is made up of 14 amino acids. The germline V gene has CDR1 SGHTS and CDR2 YDEGEE. Trimming at V came to 5 bases and at J to 2 bases, leaving 5 bases not matched to a gene.

This clone appeared once. The V gene is TRBV5-1, the J gene TRBJ2-1, with 7 bases that match TRBD1. Trimming cost V 2 bases and J 15 bases; bases outside gene matches: 8. Germline V lookup: CDR1 SGHRS, CDR2 YFSETQ. This CDR3 comprises 12 residues. The CDR3 is CASSFPGQVPFF. CDR3 nucleotide sequence: TGCGCCAGCAGCTTCCCCGGACAGGTTCCGTTCTTC.

The chain carries TRBV27 and TRBJ2-7; D might be TRBD2 (5 bases). The ends were cut back, 6 bases at V and 0 bases at J, with 18 bases in the middle. Germline CDR1 is MNHEY and CDR2 is SMNVEV (reference sequence). The CDR3 runs 16 residues. The CDR3 protein is CASSRLAAQPSYEQYF. In nucleotides, the CDR3 is TGTGCCAGCAGCCGTCTAGCTGCGCAACCCTCCTACGAGCAGTACTTC.

The rearrangement joins TRBV29-1 to TRBJ2-7; possibly TRBD1 for D (6 bases). Germline V lookup: CDR1 SQVTM, CDR2 ANQGSEA. V dropped 3 bases and J dropped 4 bases, with 10 bases sitting between them. The CDR3 contains 12 residues. CDR3 protein: CSVDLGAYEQYF. CDR3 coding DNA: TGCAGCGTTGATCTGGGGGCGTACGAGCAGTACTTC.

The V call is TRBV6-6, the J call TRBJ2-5, with D tentatively TRBD2 (6 bases). Germline values: CDR1 MNHNY, CDR2 SVGAGI (reference sequence). CDR3 length: 16 amino acids. Trimming removed 4 bases at V and 5 bases at J, with 20 bases between. The CDR3 sequence: CASSSPTGTLGETQYF. The CDR3 DNA is TGTGCCAGCAGTTCTCCGACCGGGACTCTTGGCGAGACCCAGTACTTC.

The J gene is TRBJ2-3, the V gene TRBV7-8; possibly TRBD2 for D (5 bases). The CDR3 is 13 amino acids. CDR1 is SGHVS and CDR2 is FQNEAQ in the germline V gene. Trimming took off 3 bases at V and 8 bases at J, with 12 bases between the two ends. The CDR3 region has the DNA TGTGCCAGCAGCTTGGACTCCCGGGGTACGCAGTATTTT. It encodes CASSLDSRGTQYF.

This rearrangement joins TRBV18 to TRBJ1-2, with D perhaps TRBD1 (6 bases). The CDR3 extends over 16 amino acids. The germline gives CDR1 KGHSH, CDR2 LQKENI. Trimming cost V 3 bases and J 4 bases, with 18 bases left between them. CDR3 sequence reads: CASSPLNSGQPYGYTF. CDR3 nucleotides: TGTGCCAGCTCACCCCTAAACTCGGGACAACCCTATGGCTACACCTTC.

This chain uses TRBV10-3 with TRBJ1-5; perhaps TRBD1 as D (6 bases). Germline CDR1 ENHRY, CDR2 SYGVKD. The length of the CDR3 is 14 residues. V was clipped by 6 bases and J by 0 bases, with 9 bases between them. CDR3 amino acids: CAISQGISNQPQHF. In DNA form, the CDR3 reads TGTGCCATCAGCCAGGGGATTAGCAATCAGCCCCAGCATTTT.

This clone was seen a single time. V and J are TRBV6-5 and TRBJ2-3, with a tentative D call TRBD2 (5 bases). V shed 6 bases and J shed 1 base, with 11 bases lying between them. The CDR3 has 14 residues. In germline, CDR1 is MNHEY, CDR2 SVGAGI. CDR3 sequence reads: CASRREPGTDTQYF. The CDR3 DNA follows: TGTGCCAGCAGAAGGGAGCCTGGCACAGATACGCAGTATTTT.

The chain carries TRBV7-2 and TRBJ1-2; TRBD1 matches at 8 bases. Looked up from germline, CDR1 is SGHTA and CDR2 is FQGNSA. J was trimmed by 3 bases and V by 3 bases; bases with no gene match: 3. This CDR3 contains 14 residues. Here the CDR3 DNA reads TGTGCCAGCAGCTTCCAGGGGGCAGACTATGGCTACACCTTC. This translates into CASSFQGADYGYTF. Supplemented by reference TRBV7-2 and TRBJ1-2, the full variable domain reads GAGVSQSPSNKVTEKGKDVELRCDPISGHTALYWYRQSLGQGLEFLIYFQGNSAPDKSGLPSDRFSAERTGGSVSTLTIQRTQQEDSAVYLCASSFQGADYGYTFGSGTRLTVV.

Only one count was recorded for this clone. This chain joins TRBV18 and TRBJ1-2, with 11 bases matching TRBD1. The germline gives CDR1 KGHSH, CDR2 LQKENI. J was trimmed by 6 bases and V by 6 bases; bases with no gene match: 6. The CDR3 totals 14 residues. The DNA of the CDR3 is TGTGCCAGCTCCACGGACAGGGGGCGGGATGGCTACACCTTC. Its protein product is CASSTDRGRDGYTF.

This clone was picked up a small number of times. V usage is TRBV6-6 and J usage is TRBJ2-3; D gene unclear. The CDR3 is 13 amino acids. V lost 6 bases to trimming and J lost 1 base, with 8 bases between them. CDR1 and CDR2 (germline): MNHNY, SVGAGI (reference sequence). The CDR3 protein is CASRGTRTDTQYF. The DNA of the CDR3 is TGTGCCAGCAGGGGCACCCGCACAGATACGCAGTATTTT.